A single sample gave rise to the 25 T cell receptor beta chains below, sequenced in a study of T cell responses to AZD1222 COVID-19 vaccine. Clones were sequenced by immunoSEQ multiplex PCR, and TCRdb holds only the in-frame ones, with some missing. The sample yields approximately 140,000 clones, about 92% seen once. The sequenced sample was peripheral blood, obtained on day 0 of AZD1222 vaccination. The receptor source for this set is an adult in good health.

The genes are TRBV7-2 and TRBJ2-5; no definite D call. CDR3 length: 15 amino acids. The ends were cut back, 1 base at V and 0 bases at J, with 9 bases in the middle. Germline lookup yields CDR1 SGHTA and CDR2 FQGNSA. The CDR3 region is CASSLVARYQETQYF. As DNA, the CDR3 is TGTGCCAGCAGCTTAGTTGCGCGATACCAAGAGACCCAGTACTTC.

The rearrangement uses TRBV18 and TRBJ2-3; D could derive from TRBD1 or TRBD2 (5 bases each). The germline V and J ends were trimmed by 0 bases and 3 bases, with 10 bases remaining between them. Germline lookup yields CDR1 KGHSH and CDR2 LQKENI. This CDR3 has 15 residues. In DNA, the CDR3 is TGTGCCAGCTCACCACCGGGGGAGTGGACAGATACGCAGTATTTT. It translates to CASSPPGEWTDTQYF.

This clone is a singleton in its sample. The chain combines TRBV7-2 with TRBJ2-5; 11 nucleotides agree with TRBD1. The V gene's germline CDR1 is SGHTA and CDR2 FQGNSA. The CDR3 loop spans 15 amino acids. The V segment lost 5 bases and the J segment 3 bases; nucleotides outside the gene matches: 5. The CDR3 DNA is TGTGCCAGCAGCCCAGGGACAGGGGGTGAAGAGACCCAGTACTTC. Translated: CASSPGTGGEETQYF.

The V call is TRBV11-2, the J call TRBJ2-4; D is unresolved. Per the germline V gene, CDR1 is SGHAT and CDR2 is FQNNGV. This CDR3 spans 16 amino acids. Trimming cost V 2 bases and J 0 bases, with 11 bases left between them. The CDR3 DNA reads TGTGCCAGCAGCTTACCCTGGTTAGGAGCCAAAAACATTCAGTACTTC. This gives the protein CASSLPWLGAKNIQYF.

In nucleotides, the CDR3 is TGTGCCAGCAGCCAAGATTCAGGCGGCCAAGAGACCCAGTACTTC. Translated: CASSQDSGGQETQYF. The rearrangement joins TRBV14 to TRBJ2-5; the D is unclear. Between the trimmed V and J ends, which lost 0 bases and 1 base, there was a span of 9 bases. CDR1 is SGHDN, CDR2 FVKESK, per germline. The CDR3 is 15 amino acids.

V usage is TRBV20-1 and J usage is TRBJ2-7; TRBD2 agrees at 7 bases. Germline values: CDR1 DFQATT, CDR2 SNEGSKA (reference sequence). V lost 3 bases and J lost 12; bases outside the gene matches: 8. The CDR3 is 11 amino acids. The CDR3 coding sequence is TGCAGTGCTAGTGCGGCGGGGGTCATGTACTTC. Translated: CSASAAGVMYF.

The chain has TRBV10-3 and TRBJ1-5, with D unresolved. V was pared by 4 bases and J by 0 bases, with 7 bases between. Germline V gives CDR1 ENHRY, CDR2 SYGVKD. This CDR3 comprises 14 residues. CDR3 region: CAISGSDSNQPQHF. CDR3 nucleotide sequence: TGTGCCATCAGTGGGAGCGATAGCAATCAGCCCCAGCATTTT.

This chain uses TRBV4-1 with TRBJ2-7, with TRBD2 as a possible D gene (5 bases). The ends were cut back, 0 bases at V and 6 bases at J, with 18 bases in the middle. Germline V lookup: CDR1 MGHRA, CDR2 YSYEKL. This CDR3 is 16 amino acids long. The CDR3: CASSQDMRVVMGEQYF. CDR3 DNA: TGCGCCAGCAGCCAAGATATGAGGGTGGTGATGGGCGAGCAGTACTTC.

The V call is TRBV6-6, the J call TRBJ2-7, with 7 bases aligning to TRBD1. Germline V gene sequence: CDR1 MNHNY, CDR2 SVGAGI (reference sequence). This CDR3 region has 13 residues. The V and J ends lost 6 bases and 2 bases, in that order; junction bases with no gene match: 4. The CDR3 loop reads CASSLTGAYEQYF. The CDR3 bases are TGTGCCAGCAGCCTAACAGGGGCCTACGAGCAGTACTTC.

The J gene is TRBJ2-7, the V gene TRBV14, with a tentative D call TRBD1 (5 bases). The germline V gene encodes CDR1 SGHDN and CDR2 FVKESK. This CDR3 comprises 17 residues. V was trimmed by 9 bases and J by 2 bases, leaving 26 bases between them. This CDR3 reads CASPLRKDRDCTYEQYF. DNA for the CDR3: TGTGCCAGTCCTCTTCGTAAAGACAGAGATTGTACCTACGAGCAGTACTTC.

This chain joins TRBV27 and TRBJ1-5; D uncertain. The V and J ends lost 6 bases and 0 bases respectively, with 6 bases between them. Germline V gene lookup returns CDR1 MNHEY and CDR2 SMNVEV (reference sequence). The CDR3 is 13 amino acids. The CDR3 DNA follows: TGTGCCAGCAGCCGATATAGCAATCAGCCCCAGCATTTT. It translates to CASSRYSNQPQHF.

The gene calls are TRBV7-9 and TRBJ2-1, with D maybe TRBD2 (5 bases). Germline assignment: CDR1 SEHNR and CDR2 FQNEAQ (reference sequence). The V end lost 3 bases, the J end lost 5 bases, and 14 bases lay between the germline ends. There are 15 residues in the CDR3. The CDR3 region has the DNA TGTGCCAGCAGCTTCGGGCCTAGCAGAAACAATGAGCAGTTCTTC. It codes for CASSFGPSRNNEQFF.

V and J are TRBV5-4 and TRBJ2-1; 8 nucleotides match TRBD2. From germline, CDR1 is SGHNT and CDR2 YYREEE (reference sequence). J was trimmed by 9 bases and V by 0 bases; bases with no gene match: 11. The CDR3 runs 16 residues. Here the CDR3 DNA reads TGTGCCAGCAGCTTGGCGGGGGGGCGGCCACGAGGTGAGCAGTTCTTC. Translating gives CASSLAGGRPRGEQFF.

The J gene is TRBJ2-3, the V gene TRBV3-1 (or the pseudogene TRBV3-2), with TRBD2 matching over 12 bases. Trimming took 4 bases from V and 5 from J; bases not matched to a gene: 19. Germline V gene sequence: CDR1 LGHDT, CDR2 YNNKEL (reference sequence). The CDR3 consists of 20 residues. In DNA form, the CDR3 reads TGTGCCAGCAGCCCGGCAAGGAAAAAATTGACTAGCGGGGGTTTAGATACGCAGTATTTT. Protein sequence: CASSPARKKLTSGGLDTQYF.

The chain joins TRBV29-1 to TRBJ1-1; TRBD1 is a possible D gene (5 bases). Germline V gene lookup returns CDR1 SQVTM and CDR2 ANQGSEA. The CDR3 is 12 residues long. The V and J ends lost 3 bases and 1 base respectively, with 6 bases between them. The DNA of the CDR3 is TGCAGCGTTGAGGGGGAGAACACTGAAGCTTTCTTT. It codes for CSVEGENTEAFF.

The chain joins TRBV6-1 to TRBJ2-2; D not resolved. V was trimmed by 1 base and J by 7 bases, leaving 7 bases between them. The CDR3 is made up of 13 amino acids. Per the germline V gene, CDR1 is MNHNS and CDR2 is SASEGT. In DNA, the CDR3 is TGTGCCAGCAGTGAAGTGGGCGTCGGGGAGCTGTTTTTT. Translating it yields CASSEVGVGELFF.

In its sample, this clone was seen once. V is TRBV11-3 and J is TRBJ1-2; D may be TRBD1 (6 bases). CDR1 and CDR2 (germline): SGHNT, YENEEA. The CDR3 has 16 amino acids. Trimming removed 0 bases at V and 8 bases at J, with 19 bases between. CDR3 coding DNA: TGTGCCAGCAGCTTAGATTGGGGGAGGGGGGCGGTAGGCTACACCTTC. Its translation: CASSLDWGRGAVGYTF.

The CDR3 region is CASGLVPNTYLNGYTF. In nucleotides, the CDR3 is TGTGCTAGTGGTTTGGTACCCAATACCTACTTGAATGGCTACACCTTC. The chain uses TRBV12-5 and TRBJ1-2; D unclear. The CDR3 length is 16 residues. Trimming left V 0 bases short and J 6 bases short, with 17 bases between. The germline CDR1 and CDR2 sequences are LGHNT and FRNRAP.

The chain recombines TRBV5-1 with TRBJ2-7; tentative D call: TRBD1 (6 bases). CDR3 length: 14 amino acids. Looked up from germline, CDR1 is SGHRS and CDR2 is YFSETQ. V lost 0 bases and J 6 bases, leaving 13 bases between the germline ends. CDR3 loop: CASSLGRTVAEQYF. CDR3 bases: TGCGCCAGCAGCTTGGGTCGGACAGTTGCCGAGCAGTACTTC.

In its sample, this clone was seen once. V and J are TRBV29-1 and TRBJ1-2, with D possibly TRBD1 on 5 matching bases. With 4 bases removed from V and 8 bases from J, the gap between germline ends came to 11 bases. This CDR3 is 11 amino acids long. Germline-derived CDR1 and CDR2 are SQVTM and ANQGSEA. This chain's CDR3 is CSVVEGYGYTF. The DNA of the CDR3 is TGCAGCGTTGTCGAGGGGTACGGCTACACCTTC.

The V and J genes are TRBV4-1 and TRBJ2-1; no reliable D call. This CDR3 is built from 15 residues. V was shortened by 1 base and J by 2 bases, with 9 bases between the two germline ends. Per germline, CDR1 MGHRA and CDR2 YSYEKL. CDR3 nucleotide sequence: TGCGCCAGCAGCCAAGTGGGTAGGGCCTACAATGAGCAGTTCTTC. It specifies CASSQVGRAYNEQFF.

CDR3 region: CASRASWDRAYEQYF. In DNA form, the CDR3 reads TGTGCCAGCAGAGCGTCCTGGGACAGGGCTTACGAGCAGTACTTC. The J gene is TRBJ2-7, the V gene TRBV19; 9 bases fit TRBD1. V was pared by 9 bases and J by 4 bases, with 13 bases of the junction left unmatched. The CDR3 covers 15 residues. CDR1 and CDR2 (germline): LNHDA, SQIVND (reference sequence).

This clone was seen once. The J gene is TRBJ2-7, the V gene TRBV4-2; 7 bases are a match to TRBD2. Germline loops: CDR1 LGHNA, CDR2 YNFKEQ. The CDR3 extends over 14 amino acids. With 0 bases clipped from V and 3 bases from J, the junction kept 2 bases outside the gene matches. CDR3 nucleotides: TGTGCCAGCAGCCAAGATACGGGGGGCTACGAGCAGTACTTC. Amino acids: CASSQDTGGYEQYF.

V gene TRBV4-1 combines with J gene TRBJ2-1; D is possibly TRBD1 (6 bases). The V gene lost 3 bases and the J gene lost 10 bases, with 19 bases spanning the gap. The CDR3 spans 15 residues. CDR1 is MGHRA, CDR2 YSYEKL, per germline. The CDR3, as DNA: TGCGCCAGCAGCCACCAGGCAAACAGGGTAGGGGAGCAGTTCTTC. Protein sequence: CASSHQANRVGEQFF.

There are many counts of this clone. The gene calls are TRBV3-1 (or the pseudogene TRBV3-2) and TRBJ1-1, with D unclear. This CDR3 spans 16 amino acids. Germline V gives CDR1 LGHDT, CDR2 YNNKEL (reference sequence). V was pared by 0 bases and J by 1 base, with 12 bases between. This CDR3 is CASSQDQPRRNTEAFF. The DNA of the CDR3 is TGTGCCAGCAGCCAAGATCAACCTCGGAGGAACACTGAAGCTTTCTTT.